The present entry profiles one TCR beta chain with its context. The data stem from a study of CD8 T cells in Susac syndrome. The V and J ends lost 3 bases and 5 bases, in that order; junction bases with no gene match: 4. This CDR3 region has 13 residues. In germline, CDR1 is LNHDA, CDR2 SQIVND (reference sequence). Random hexamers were used to reverse transcribe roughly 0.5 to 1 ug of RNA. TCRdb used MiXCR to reprocess the immunoSEQ multiplex PCR reads, holding one entry per CDR3 protein. The sample lists approximately 170,000 distinct CDR3 sequences; around 93% were seen once. The V gene is TRBV19, the J gene TRBJ2-7; 7 nucleotides line up with TRBD1. Sequenced: CD4+ T cells from PBMCs. The TCR was taken from a human donor in good health. CDR3 amino acids: CASSIDRVDEQYF. The CDR3 coding sequence is TGTGCCAGTAGTATCGACAGGGTGGACGAGCAGTACTTC.